This T cell receptor beta chain is drawn from a study of T cells in tuberculosis. Whole-study context: IGRA-negative adolescents, IGRA-positive adolescents with latent tuberculosis and adults with active tuberculosis formed this South African cohort. Study results and caveats: Samples were chosen by availability of cryopreserved specimens.

Adolescents were screened for latent TB by skin test and IGRA. Each clinical donor contributed on average around 110,000 T cells from unsorted cryopreserved PBMC. As regards this clone: What it binds is unknown.

TCRdb's copy holds only in-frame clones and misses some; the assay was immunoSEQ multiplex PCR. The table has roughly 35,000 clones, over 90% seen once. The germline CDR1 and CDR2 sequences are MNHNS and SASEGT. This CDR3 has 18 residues. Trimming removed 0 bases at V and 1 base at J, with 13 bases between. Sequences were obtained from PBMCs. The genes are TRBV6-1 and TRBJ2-6; D is undetermined. This receptor was identified in a donor aged 5-35 years with latent tuberculosis or without tuberculosis infection. The CDR3 nucleotides read TGTGCCAGCAGTGAAGCTGCGCCCGTAACTTCTGGGGCCAACGTCCTGACTTTC. Translated: CASSEAAPVTSGANVLTF.